This T cell receptor beta chain was captured by sequencing in a study of T cell responses to AZD1222 COVID-19 vaccine. Study information: Second doses at about 4 or about 12 weeks were pooled.

V was pared by 5 bases and J by 3 bases, with 15 bases between. CDR3 length: 14 residues. In its sample, this clone was seen once. Antigen unknown. Study-wide results and caveats: The donors showed a predominance of white British ancestry and of females, with possible underestimation of clonal diversity. At baseline, seropositivity was found in only 5 to 7 AZD1222 recipients. Spike-specific TCR breadth and depth both grew after two AZD1222 doses.

Data came from immunoSEQ multiplex PCR; TCRdb stores just in-frame clones and leaves some out. The sample carries fewer than 120,000 clones, 85% to 95% recorded once. The chain employs TRBV5-3 and TRBJ2-7; either TRBD1 or TRBD2 may supply D (5 bases each). TRBV5-3 is sorted into the ORF group, with uncertain function. The sample in question was peripheral blood, obtained on day 0 of AZD1222 vaccination. This TCR was sampled from an adult in good health. The CDR3 spells CARRPGRSLYEQYF. The CDR3 coding sequence is TGTGCCAGAAGGCCGGGACGGAGTCTCTACGAGCAGTACTTC.